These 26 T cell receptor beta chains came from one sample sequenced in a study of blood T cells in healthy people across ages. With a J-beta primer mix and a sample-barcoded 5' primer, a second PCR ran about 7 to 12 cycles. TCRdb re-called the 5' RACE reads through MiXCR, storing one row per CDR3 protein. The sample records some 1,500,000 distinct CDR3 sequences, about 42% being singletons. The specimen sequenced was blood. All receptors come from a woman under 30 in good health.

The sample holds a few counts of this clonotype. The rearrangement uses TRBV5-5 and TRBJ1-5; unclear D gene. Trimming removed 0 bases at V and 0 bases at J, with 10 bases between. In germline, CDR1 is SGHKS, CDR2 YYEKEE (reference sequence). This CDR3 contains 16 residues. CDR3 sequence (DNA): TGTGCCAGCAGCTTGGACCAGATTTATAGCAATCAGCCCCAGCATTTT. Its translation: CASSLDQIYSNQPQHF. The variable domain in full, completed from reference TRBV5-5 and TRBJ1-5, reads DAGVTQSPTHLIKTRGQQVTLRCSPISGHKSVSWYQQVLGQGPQFIFQYYEKEERGRGNFPDRFSARQFPNYSSELNVNALLLGDSALYLCASSLDQIYSNQPQHFGDGTRLSIL.

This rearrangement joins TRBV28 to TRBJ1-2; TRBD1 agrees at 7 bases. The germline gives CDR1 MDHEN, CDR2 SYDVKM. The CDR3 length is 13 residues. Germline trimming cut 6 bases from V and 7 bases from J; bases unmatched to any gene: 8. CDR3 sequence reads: CASSLRAGGGYTF. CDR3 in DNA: TGTGCCAGCAGCCTCCGGGCAGGGGGTGGCTACACCTTC.

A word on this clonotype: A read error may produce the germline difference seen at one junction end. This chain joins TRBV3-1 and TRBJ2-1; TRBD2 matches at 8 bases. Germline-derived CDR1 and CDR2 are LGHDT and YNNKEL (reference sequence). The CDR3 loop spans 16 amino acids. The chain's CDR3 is CAGSQRGTNLYNEQFF. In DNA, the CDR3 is TGTGCCGGCAGCCAGCGGGGGACTAACCTTTACAATGAGCAGTTCTTC.

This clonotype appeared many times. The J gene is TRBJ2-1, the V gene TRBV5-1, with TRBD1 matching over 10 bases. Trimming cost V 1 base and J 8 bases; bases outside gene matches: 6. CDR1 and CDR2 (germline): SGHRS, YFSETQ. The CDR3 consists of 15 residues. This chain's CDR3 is CASSLKGTGEDEQFF. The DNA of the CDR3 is TGCGCCAGCAGCTTGAAGGGGACAGGGGAGGATGAGCAGTTCTTC.

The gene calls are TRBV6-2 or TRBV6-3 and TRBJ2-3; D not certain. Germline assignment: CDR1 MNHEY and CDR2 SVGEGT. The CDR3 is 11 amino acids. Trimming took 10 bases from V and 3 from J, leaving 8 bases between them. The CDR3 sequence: CATLKTDTQYF. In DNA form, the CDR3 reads TGTGCCACCCTGAAGACAGATACGCAGTATTTT.

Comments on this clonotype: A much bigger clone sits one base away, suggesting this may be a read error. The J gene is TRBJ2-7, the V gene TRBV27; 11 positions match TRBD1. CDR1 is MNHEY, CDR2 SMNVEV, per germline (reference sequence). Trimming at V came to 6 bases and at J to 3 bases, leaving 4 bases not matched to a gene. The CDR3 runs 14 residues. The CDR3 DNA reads TGTGCCAGCAGGGGGGGACAGGGGGGCTACGAGCAGTACTTC. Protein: CASRGGQGGYEQYF.

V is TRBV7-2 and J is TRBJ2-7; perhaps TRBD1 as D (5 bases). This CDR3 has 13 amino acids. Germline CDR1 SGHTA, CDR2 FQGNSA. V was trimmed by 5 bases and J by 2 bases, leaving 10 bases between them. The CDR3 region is CASSRRAAYEQYF. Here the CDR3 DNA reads TGTGCCAGCAGCCGCAGGGCAGCCTACGAGCAGTACTTC.

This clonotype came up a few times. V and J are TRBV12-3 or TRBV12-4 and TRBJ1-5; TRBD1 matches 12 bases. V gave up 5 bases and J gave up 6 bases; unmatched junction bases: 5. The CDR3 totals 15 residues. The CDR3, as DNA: TGTGCCAGCAGTACCGGGACAGGGGGCAGTCAGCCCCAGCATTTT. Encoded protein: CASSTGTGGSQPQHF.

In DNA form, the CDR3 reads TGTGCCAGCAACACAGGACTAGCGGGGGCCTACGAGCAGTACTTC. Translating it yields CASNTGLAGAYEQYF. This chain uses TRBV5-6 with TRBJ2-7, with 13 positions matching TRBD2. Trimming removed 6 bases from V and 2 bases from J; junction bases left unmatched: 5. Per germline, CDR1 SGHDT and CDR2 YYEEEE. The CDR3 has 15 amino acids.

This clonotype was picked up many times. The DNA of the CDR3 is TGTGCCAGCAGTTTAGGGTCTAGCGGGTCCTACGAGCAGTACTTC. Protein product: CASSLGSSGSYEQYF. The chain links TRBV27 to TRBJ2-7; 8 nucleotides match TRBD2. CDR1 and CDR2 from the germline V gene are MNHEY and SMNVEV (reference sequence). This CDR3 has 15 amino acids. Trimming at V came to 2 bases and at J to 1 base, leaving 4 bases not matched to a gene.

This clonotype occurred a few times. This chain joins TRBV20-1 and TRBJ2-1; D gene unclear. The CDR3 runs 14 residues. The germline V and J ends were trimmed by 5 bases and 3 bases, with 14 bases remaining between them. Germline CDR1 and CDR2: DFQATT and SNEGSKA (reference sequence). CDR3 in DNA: TGCAGTGCTTGGACGGGTCTCAACTACAATGAGCAGTTCTTC. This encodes CSAWTGLNYNEQFF.

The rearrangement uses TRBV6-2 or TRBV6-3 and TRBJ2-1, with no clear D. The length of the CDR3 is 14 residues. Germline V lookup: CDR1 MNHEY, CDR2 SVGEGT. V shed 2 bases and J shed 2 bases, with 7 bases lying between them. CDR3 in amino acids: CASSYDGAYNEQFF. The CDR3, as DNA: TGTGCCAGCAGTTACGATGGGGCCTACAATGAGCAGTTCTTC.

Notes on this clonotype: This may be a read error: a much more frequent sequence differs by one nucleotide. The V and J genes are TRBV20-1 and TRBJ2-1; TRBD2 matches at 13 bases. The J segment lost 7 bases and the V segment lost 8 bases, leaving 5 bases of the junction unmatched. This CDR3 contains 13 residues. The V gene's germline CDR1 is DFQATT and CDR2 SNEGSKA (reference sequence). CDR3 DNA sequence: TGCAGTACTCGGGGACTAGCGGGGAATGAGCAGTTCTTC. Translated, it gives CSTRGLAGNEQFF.

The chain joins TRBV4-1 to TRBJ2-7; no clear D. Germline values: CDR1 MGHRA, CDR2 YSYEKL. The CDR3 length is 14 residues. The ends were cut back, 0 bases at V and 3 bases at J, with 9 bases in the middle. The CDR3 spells CASSQEHTFYEQYF. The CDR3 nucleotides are TGCGCCAGCAGCCAAGAGCACACCTTCTACGAGCAGTACTTC.

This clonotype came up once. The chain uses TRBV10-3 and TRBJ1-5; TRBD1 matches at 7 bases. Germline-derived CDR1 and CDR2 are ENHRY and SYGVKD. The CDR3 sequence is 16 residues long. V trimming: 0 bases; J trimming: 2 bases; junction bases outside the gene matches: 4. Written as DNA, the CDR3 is TGTGCCATCAGTGAGTCGAAAGGGGGCGGCAATCAGCCCCAGCATTTT. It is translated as CAISESKGGGNQPQHF.

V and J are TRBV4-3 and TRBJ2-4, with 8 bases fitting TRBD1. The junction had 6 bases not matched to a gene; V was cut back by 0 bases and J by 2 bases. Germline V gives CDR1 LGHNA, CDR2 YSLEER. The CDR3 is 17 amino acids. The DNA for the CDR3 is TGCGCCAGCAGCCAAGATCGGACAGGGAGGTCCAAAAACATTCAGTACTTC. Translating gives CASSQDRTGRSKNIQYF.

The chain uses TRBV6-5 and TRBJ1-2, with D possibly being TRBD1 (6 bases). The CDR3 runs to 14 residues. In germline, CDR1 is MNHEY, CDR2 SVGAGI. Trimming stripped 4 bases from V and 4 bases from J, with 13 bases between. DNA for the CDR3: TGTGCCAGCAGTTGGCGAGACAGGAGCTATGGCTACACCTTC. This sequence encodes CASSWRDRSYGYTF.

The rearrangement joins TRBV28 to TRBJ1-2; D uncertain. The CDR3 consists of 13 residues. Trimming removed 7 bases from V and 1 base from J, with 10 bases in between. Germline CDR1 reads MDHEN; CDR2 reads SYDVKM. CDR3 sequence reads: CASMVMGNYGYTF. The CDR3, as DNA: TGTGCCAGCATGGTAATGGGTAACTATGGCTACACCTTC.

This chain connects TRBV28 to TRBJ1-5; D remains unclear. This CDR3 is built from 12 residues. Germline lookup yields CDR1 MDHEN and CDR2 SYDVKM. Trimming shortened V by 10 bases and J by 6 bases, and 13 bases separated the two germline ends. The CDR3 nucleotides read TGTGCCACTACCGACGTAGGTCAGCCCCAGCATTTT. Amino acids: CATTDVGQPQHF.

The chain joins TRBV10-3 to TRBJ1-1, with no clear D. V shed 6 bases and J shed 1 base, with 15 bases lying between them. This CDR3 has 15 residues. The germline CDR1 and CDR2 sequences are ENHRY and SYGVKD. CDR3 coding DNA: TGTGCCATCAGGCCCCGTGGGGAAACGAACACTGAAGCTTTCTTT. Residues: CAIRPRGETNTEAFF.

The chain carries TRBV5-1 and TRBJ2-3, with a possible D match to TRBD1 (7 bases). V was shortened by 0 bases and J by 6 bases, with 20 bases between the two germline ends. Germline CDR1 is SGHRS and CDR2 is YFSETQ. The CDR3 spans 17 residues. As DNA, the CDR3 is TGCGCCAGCAGCTTGGTGGAGGGGGCCCTTATTTTGGATACGCAGTATTTT. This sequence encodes CASSLVEGALILDTQYF.

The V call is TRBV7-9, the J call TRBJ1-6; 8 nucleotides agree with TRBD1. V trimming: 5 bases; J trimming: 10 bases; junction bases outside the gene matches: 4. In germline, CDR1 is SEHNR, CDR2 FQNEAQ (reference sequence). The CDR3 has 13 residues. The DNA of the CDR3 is TGTGCCAGCAGCCCAGGACAGGGCTCACCCCTCCACTTT. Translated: CASSPGQGSPLHF.

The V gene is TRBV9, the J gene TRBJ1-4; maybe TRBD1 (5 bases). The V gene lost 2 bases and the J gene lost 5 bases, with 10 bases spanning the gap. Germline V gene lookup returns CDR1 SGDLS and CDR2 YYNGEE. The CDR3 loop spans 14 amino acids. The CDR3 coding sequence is TGTGCCAGCAGCGTGGTGGGGGAAAATGAAAAACTGTTTTTT. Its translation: CASSVVGENEKLFF.

The CDR3 region is CSVDPRPWTSKETQYF. The CDR3 bases are TGCAGCGTTGACCCACGGCCTTGGACTTCGAAAGAGACCCAGTACTTC. This chain connects TRBV29-1 to TRBJ2-5; possible D gene TRBD2, 5 bases. V lost 3 bases to trimming and J lost 3 bases, with 20 bases between them. Germline V CDR1 and CDR2: SQVTM, ANQGSEA. CDR3 length: 16 residues.

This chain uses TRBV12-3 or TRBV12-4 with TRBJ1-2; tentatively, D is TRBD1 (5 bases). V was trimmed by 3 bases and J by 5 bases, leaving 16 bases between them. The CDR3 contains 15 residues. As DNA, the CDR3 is TGTGCCAGCAGTTTCTCCGGGACGCTTAGATATGGCTACACCTTC. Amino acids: CASSFSGTLRYGYTF.

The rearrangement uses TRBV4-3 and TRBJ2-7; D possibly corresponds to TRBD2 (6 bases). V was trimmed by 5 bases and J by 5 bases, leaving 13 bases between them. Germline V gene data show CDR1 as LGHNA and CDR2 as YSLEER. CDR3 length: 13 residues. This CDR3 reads CASSATAGHEQYF. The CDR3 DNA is TGCGCCAGCAGCGCTACAGCGGGTCACGAGCAGTACTTC.